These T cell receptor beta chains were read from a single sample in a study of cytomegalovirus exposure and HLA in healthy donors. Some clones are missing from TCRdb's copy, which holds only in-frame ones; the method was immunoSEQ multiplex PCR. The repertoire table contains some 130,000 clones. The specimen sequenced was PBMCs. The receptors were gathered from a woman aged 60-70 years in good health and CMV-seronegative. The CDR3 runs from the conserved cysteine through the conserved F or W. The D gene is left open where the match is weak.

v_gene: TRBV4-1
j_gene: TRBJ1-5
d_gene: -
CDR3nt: TGCGCCAGCAGCCCTAGTCCCGAGGGTCAGCCCCAGCATTTT
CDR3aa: CASSPSPEGQPQHF

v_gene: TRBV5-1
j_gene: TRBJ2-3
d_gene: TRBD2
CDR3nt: TGCGCCAGCAGCTTAGAACCTAGCGGGAGCACAGATACGCAGTATTTT
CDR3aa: CASSLEPSGSTDTQYF

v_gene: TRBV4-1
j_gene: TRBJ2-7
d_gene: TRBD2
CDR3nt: TGCGCCAGCAGCCCTAGACTAGCGGGGCCACGGCTCGAGCAGTACTTC
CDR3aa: CASSPRLAGPRLEQYF

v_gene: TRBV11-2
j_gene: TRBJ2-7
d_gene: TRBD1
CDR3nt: TGTGCCAGCAGGGCGCCGGGACAGGGTGTTCACGAGCAGTACTTC
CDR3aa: CASRAPGQGVHEQYF

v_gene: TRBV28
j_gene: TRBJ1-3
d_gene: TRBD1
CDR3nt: TGTGCCAGCACTTCACAGGGGAGGACTGGAAACACCATATATTTT
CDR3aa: CASTSQGRTGNTIYF

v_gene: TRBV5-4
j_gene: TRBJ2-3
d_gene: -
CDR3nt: TGTGCCAGCAGCTTGGATGGCGGGTCTGGCACAGATACGCAGTATTTT
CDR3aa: CASSLDGGSGTDTQYF

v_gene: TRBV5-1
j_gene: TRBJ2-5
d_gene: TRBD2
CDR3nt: TGCGCCAGCAGCGTCGGGGGGGAAGAGACCCAGTACTTC
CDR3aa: CASSVGGEETQYF

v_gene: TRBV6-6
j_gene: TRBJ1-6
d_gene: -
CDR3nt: TGTGCCAGCAGTAGAGGGCGGGGACGGGATTCACCCCTCCACTTT
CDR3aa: CASSRGRGRDSPLHF

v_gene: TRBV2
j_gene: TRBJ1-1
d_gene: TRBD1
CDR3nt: TGTGCCAGCAGAAACAGGGGGCCGAACACTGAAGCTTTCTTT
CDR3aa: CASRNRGPNTEAFF

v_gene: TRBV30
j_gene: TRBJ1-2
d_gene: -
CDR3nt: TGTGCCTGGGGTGTAAGGACCGGCCGAGGGGAGGCGTATGGCTACACCTTC
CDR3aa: CAWGVRTGRGEAYGYTF

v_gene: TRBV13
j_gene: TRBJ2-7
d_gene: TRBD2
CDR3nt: TGTGCCAGCAGCTCCTCGGGACTAGTGTACGAGCAGTACTTC
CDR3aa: CASSSSGLVYEQYF

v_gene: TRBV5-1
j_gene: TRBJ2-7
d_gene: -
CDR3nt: TGCGCCAGCAGCTTTAACACAGGCGGCGCCTACGAGCAGTACTTC
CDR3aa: CASSFNTGGAYEQYF